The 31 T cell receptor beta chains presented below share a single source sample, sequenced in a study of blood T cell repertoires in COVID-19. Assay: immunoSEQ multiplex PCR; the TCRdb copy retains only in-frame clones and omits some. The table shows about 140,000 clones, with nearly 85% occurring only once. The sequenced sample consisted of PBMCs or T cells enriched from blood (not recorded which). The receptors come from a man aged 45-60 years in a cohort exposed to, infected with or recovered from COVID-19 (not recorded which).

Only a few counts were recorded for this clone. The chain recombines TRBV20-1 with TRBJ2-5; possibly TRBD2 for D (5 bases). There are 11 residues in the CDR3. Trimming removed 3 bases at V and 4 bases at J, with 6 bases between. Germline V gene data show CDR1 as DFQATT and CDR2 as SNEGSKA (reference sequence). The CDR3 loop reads CSAREVETQYF. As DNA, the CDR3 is TGCAGTGCTAGGGAGGTAGAGACCCAGTACTTC.

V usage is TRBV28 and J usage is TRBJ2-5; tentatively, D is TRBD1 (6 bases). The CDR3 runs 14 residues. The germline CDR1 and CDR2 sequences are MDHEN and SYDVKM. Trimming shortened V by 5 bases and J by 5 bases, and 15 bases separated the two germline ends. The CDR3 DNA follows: TGTGCCAGCAGTAAGACAGGATTGTTGGAGACCCAGTACTTC. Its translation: CASSKTGLLETQYF.

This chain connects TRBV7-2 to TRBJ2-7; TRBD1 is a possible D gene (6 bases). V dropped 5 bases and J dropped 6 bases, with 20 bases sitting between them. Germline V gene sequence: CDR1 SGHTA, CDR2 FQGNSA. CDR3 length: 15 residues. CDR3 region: CASSPVSGTTLEQYF. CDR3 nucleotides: TGTGCCAGCAGCCCCGTCTCCGGGACAACTCTCGAGCAGTACTTC.

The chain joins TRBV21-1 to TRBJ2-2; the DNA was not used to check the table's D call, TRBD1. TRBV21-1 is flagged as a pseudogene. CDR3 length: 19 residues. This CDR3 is CASSKERWDRGPNTGELFF. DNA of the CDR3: TGTGCCAGCAGCAAAGAAAGATGGGACAGGGGCCCGAACACCGGGGAGCTGTTTTTT.

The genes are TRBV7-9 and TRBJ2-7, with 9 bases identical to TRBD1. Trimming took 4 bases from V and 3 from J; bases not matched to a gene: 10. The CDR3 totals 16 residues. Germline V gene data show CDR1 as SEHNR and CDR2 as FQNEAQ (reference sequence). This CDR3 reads CASSSTWTGDLYEQYF. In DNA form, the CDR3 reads TGTGCCAGCAGCTCGACCTGGACAGGGGACCTCTACGAGCAGTACTTC.

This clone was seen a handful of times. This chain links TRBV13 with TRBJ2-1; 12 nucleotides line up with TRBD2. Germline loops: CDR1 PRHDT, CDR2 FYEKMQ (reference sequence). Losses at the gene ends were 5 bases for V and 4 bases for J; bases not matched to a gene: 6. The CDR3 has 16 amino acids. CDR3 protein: CASSPTGLAGYNEQFF. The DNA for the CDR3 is TGTGCCAGCAGCCCTACCGGACTAGCGGGATACAATGAGCAGTTCTTC.

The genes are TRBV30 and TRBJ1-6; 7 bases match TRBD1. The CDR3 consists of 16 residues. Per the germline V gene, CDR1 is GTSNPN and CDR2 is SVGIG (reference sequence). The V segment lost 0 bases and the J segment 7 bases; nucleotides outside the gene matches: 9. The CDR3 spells CAWSVKAGGRNSPLHF. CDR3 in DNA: TGTGCCTGGAGTGTAAAGGCAGGGGGGAGGAATTCACCCCTCCACTTT.

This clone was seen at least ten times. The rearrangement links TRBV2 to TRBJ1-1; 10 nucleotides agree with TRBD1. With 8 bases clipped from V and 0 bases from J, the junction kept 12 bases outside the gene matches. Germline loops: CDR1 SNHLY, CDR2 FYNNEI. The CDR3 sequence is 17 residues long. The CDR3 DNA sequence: TGTGCCAGCCTTTATGACCGGGACAGGGGCATGAACACTGAAGCTTTCTTT. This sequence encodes CASLYDRDRGMNTEAFF.

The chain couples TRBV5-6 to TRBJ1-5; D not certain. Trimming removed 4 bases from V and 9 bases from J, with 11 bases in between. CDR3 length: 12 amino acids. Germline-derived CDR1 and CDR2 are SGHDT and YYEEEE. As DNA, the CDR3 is TGTGCCAGCAGCACTGCAAGTGGGCCCCAGCATTTT. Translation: CASSTASGPQHF.

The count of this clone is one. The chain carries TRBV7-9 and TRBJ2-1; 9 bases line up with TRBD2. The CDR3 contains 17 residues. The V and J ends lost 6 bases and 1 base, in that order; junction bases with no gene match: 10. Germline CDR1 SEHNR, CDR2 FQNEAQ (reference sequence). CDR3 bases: TGTGCCAGCAGTTTACTTCAAGCGGGAGGATCCTACAATGAGCAGTTCTTC. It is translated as CASSLLQAGGSYNEQFF.

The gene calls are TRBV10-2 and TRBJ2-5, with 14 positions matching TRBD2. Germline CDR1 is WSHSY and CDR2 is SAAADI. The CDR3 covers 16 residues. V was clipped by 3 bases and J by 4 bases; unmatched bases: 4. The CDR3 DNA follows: TGCGCCAGCAGTGAAACCGGGACTAGCGGGAGAGAGACCCAGTACTTC. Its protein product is CASSETGTSGRETQYF.

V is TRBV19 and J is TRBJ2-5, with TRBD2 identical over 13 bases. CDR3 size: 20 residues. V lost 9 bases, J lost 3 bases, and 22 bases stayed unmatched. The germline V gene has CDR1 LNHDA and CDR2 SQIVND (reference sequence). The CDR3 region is CASPTKPGLAGQRAKETQYF. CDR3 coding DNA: TGTGCCAGCCCTACCAAACCGGGACTAGCGGGACAAAGGGCGAAAGAGACCCAGTACTTC.

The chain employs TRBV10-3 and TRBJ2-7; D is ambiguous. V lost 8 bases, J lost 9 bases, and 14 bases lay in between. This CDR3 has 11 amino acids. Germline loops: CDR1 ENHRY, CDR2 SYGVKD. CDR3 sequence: CAIDSGFGQYF. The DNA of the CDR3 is TGTGCCATCGATTCCGGGTTCGGGCAGTACTTC.

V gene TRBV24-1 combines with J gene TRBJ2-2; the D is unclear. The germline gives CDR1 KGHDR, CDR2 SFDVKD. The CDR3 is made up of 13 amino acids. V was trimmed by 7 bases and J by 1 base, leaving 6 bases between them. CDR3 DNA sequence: TGTGCCACCAGGGCGGAGAACACCGGGGAGCTGTTTTTT. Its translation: CATRAENTGELFF.

In DNA, the CDR3 is TGTGCCAGCAGCTTACCTTATAGCAATCAGCCCCAGCATTTT. It codes for CASSLPYSNQPQHF. The chain joins TRBV7-2 to TRBJ1-5, with no clear D. The CDR3 runs 14 residues. The V gene lost 2 bases and the J gene lost 0 bases, with 5 bases spanning the gap. CDR1 and CDR2 from the germline V gene are SGHTA and FQGNSA.

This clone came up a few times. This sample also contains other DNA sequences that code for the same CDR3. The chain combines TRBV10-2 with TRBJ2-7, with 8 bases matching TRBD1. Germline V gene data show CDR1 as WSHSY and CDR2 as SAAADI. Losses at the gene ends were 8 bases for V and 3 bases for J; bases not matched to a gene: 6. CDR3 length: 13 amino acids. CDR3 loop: CASSVGQGYEQYF. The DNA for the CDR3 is TGCGCCAGCTCGGTCGGACAGGGCTACGAGCAGTACTTC.

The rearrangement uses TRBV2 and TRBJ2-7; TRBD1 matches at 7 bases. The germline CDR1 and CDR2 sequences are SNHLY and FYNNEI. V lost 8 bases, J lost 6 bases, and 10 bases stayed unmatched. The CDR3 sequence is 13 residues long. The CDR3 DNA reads TGTGCCAGCTCTGTCACAGGGGTAGGCGAGCAGTACTTC. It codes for CASSVTGVGEQYF.

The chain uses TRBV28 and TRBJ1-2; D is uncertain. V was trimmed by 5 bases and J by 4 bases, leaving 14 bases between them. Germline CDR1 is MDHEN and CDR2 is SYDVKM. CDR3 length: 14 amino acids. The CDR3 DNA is TGTGCCAGCAGTGGACTCTCGGGCGCCTATGGCTACACCTTC. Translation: CASSGLSGAYGYTF.

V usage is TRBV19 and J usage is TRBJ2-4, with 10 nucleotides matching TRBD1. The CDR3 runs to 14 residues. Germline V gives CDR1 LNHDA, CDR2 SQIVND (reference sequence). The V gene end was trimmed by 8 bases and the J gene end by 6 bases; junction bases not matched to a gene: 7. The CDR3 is CASEDRGHGNIQYF. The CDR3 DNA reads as TGTGCCAGTGAAGACAGGGGGCATGGAAACATTCAGTACTTC.

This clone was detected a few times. CDR3 nucleotide sequence: TGTGCCAGCACCCGGGGCGGGGGGAACTCCTACGAGCAGTACTTC. As protein: CASTRGGGNSYEQYF. The V gene is TRBV3-1 (or the pseudogene TRBV3-2), the J gene TRBJ2-7, with TRBD2 matching 8 bases. Germline assignment: CDR1 LGHDT and CDR2 YNNKEL (reference sequence). The CDR3 has 15 amino acids. The V gene end was trimmed by 7 bases and the J gene end by 0 bases; junction bases not matched to a gene: 8.

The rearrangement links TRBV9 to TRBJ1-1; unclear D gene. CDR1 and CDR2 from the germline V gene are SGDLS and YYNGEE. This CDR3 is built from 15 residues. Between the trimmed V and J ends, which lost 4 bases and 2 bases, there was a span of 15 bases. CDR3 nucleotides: TGTGCCAGCAGCTCTCACACCCTGCCCAACACTGAAGCTTTCTTT. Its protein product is CASSSHTLPNTEAFF.

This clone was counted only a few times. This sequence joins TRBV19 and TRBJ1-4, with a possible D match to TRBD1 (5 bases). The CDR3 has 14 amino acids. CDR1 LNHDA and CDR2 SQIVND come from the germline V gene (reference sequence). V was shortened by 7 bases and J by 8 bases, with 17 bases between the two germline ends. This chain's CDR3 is CASTRSGPGEKLFF. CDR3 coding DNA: TGTGCCAGTACCCGATCTGGTCCAGGGGAAAAACTGTTTTTT. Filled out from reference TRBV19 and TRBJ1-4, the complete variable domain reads DGGITQSPKYLFRKEGQNVTLSCEQNLNHDAMYWYRQDPGQGLRLIYYSQIVNDFQKGDIAEGYSVSREKKESFPLTVTSAQKNPTAFYLCASTRSGPGEKLFFGSGTQLSVL.

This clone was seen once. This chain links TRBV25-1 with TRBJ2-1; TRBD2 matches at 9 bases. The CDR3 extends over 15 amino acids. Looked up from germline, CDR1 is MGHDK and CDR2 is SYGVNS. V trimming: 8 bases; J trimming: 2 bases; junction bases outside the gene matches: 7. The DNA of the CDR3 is TGTGCCAGCGAACTTCTAGCGGGGACCTACAATGAGCAGTTCTTC. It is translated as CASELLAGTYNEQFF.

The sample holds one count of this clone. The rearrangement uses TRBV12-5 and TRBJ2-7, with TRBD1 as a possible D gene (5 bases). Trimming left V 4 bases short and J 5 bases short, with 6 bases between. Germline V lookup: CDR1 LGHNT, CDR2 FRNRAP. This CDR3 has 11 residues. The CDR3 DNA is TGTGCTAGTGGTTCCAGGGACGAGCAGTACTTC. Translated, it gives CASGSRDEQYF.

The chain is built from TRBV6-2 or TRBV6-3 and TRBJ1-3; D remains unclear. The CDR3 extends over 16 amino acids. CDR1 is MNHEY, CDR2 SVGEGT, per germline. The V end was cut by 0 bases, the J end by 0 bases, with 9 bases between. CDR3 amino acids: CASSYSRDPSGNTIYF. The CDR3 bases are TGTGCCAGCAGTTACTCCCGGGATCCCTCTGGAAACACCATATATTTT.

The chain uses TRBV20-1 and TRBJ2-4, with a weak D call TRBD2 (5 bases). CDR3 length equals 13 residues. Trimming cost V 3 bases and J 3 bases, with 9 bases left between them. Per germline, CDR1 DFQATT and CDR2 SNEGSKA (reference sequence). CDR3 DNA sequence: TGCAGTGCTAGTCCCGGGGACAAAAACATTCAGTACTTC. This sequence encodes CSASPGDKNIQYF.

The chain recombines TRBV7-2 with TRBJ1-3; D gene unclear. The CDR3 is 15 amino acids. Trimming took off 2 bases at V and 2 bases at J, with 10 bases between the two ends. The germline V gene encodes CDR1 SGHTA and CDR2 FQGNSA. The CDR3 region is CASSLLRGPGNTIYF. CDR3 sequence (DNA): TGTGCCAGCAGCTTATTACGGGGTCCTGGAAACACCATATATTTT.

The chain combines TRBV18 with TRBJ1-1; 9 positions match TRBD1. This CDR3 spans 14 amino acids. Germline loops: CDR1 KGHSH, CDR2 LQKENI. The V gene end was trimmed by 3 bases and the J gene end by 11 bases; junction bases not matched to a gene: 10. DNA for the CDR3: TGTGCCAGCTCACCGGGAGACAGGGGGTCTCGCGCTTTCTTT. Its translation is CASSPGDRGSRAFF.

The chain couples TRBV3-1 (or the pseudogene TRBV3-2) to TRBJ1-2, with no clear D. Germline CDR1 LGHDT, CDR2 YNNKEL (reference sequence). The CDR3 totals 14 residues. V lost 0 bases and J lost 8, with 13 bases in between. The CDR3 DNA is TGTGCCAGCAGCCAAGAAGGGCGGGTCGGGGGCTACACCTTC. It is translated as CASSQEGRVGGYTF.

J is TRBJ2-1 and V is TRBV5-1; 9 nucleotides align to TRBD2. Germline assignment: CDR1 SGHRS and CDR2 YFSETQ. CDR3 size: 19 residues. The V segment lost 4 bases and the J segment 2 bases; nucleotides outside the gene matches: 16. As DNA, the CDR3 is TGCGCCAGCAGCCTAAGGGCAAAGGAAAGCGGGGGGCCCTACAATGAGCAGTTCTTC. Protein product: CASSLRAKESGGPYNEQFF.

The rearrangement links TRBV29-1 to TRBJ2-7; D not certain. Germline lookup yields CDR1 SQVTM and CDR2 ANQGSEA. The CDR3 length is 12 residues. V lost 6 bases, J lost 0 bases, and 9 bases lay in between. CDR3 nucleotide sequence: TGCAGCGTCTACAGTAGCTCCTACGAGCAGTACTTC. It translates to CSVYSSSYEQYF.